Listed below are T cell receptor beta chains from one sample, sequenced in a study of immune heterogeneity within non-small cell lung tumors. TCRdb fed the multiplex PCR reads into MiXCR, producing one record per CDR3 protein. The data contain about 15,000 distinct CDR3 sequences, 25% to 35% of them singletons. Sequenced sample: lung tumor tissue. The source of these receptors is a man aged 35-49 years with non-small cell lung cancer. Each CDR3 is given with its conserved first and last residue. D genes are given only for firm matches. The size entry is marked missing in some rows and otherwise reads once, few, many or a size class.

TRBV18	TRBD1	TRBJ2-7	.	TGTTCCAGCTCACCAGGGACAGCCTCCTACGAGCAGTACTTC	CSSSPGTASYEQYF
TRBV12-3/TRBV12-4	.	TRBJ1-1	many	TGTGCCAGCAGTTTGAGCTACTGGAACACTGAAGCTTTCTTT	CASSLSYWNTEAFF
TRBV6-1	.	TRBJ2-1	many	TGTGCCAGCAGGTCTGACAGCCAATTCACCAATGAGCAGTTCTTC	CASRSDSQFTNEQFF
TRBV6-1	.	TRBJ1-4	many	TGTGCCAGCAGTGGGGAAACGGTCGGGGTTTTT	CASSGETVGVF
TRBV3-1	.	TRBJ1-2	many	TGTGCCAGCAGCCAAAGCAGGCGGGACTACACCTTC	CASSQSRRDYTF
TRBV7-8	.	TRBJ2-5	.	TGTGCCAGCAGCTCAGCCAACAAGTACCAAGAGACCCAGTACTTC	CASSSANKYQETQYF
TRBV7-3	.	TRBJ2-3	many	TGTGCCAGCAGCTACGCTCGAAACACAGATACGCAGTATTTT	CASSYARNTDTQYF
TRBV20-1	.	TRBJ2-1	medium-sized	TGCAGTGCTAGCTTCGGCGACTACAATGAGCAGTTCTTC	CSASFGDYNEQFF
TRBV6-1	TRBD2	TRBJ2-7	medium-sized	TGTGCCAGCAGACTAGCGGGAGGGCCCTACGAGCAGTACTTC	CASRLAGGPYEQYF
TRBV19	.	TRBJ2-5	.	TGTGCCAGTAGTATTACGACATGGGGCGAGGAGACCCAGTACTTC	CASSITTWGEETQYF
TRBV5-1	TRBD1	TRBJ1-2	many	TGCGCCAGCAGCTTGTCGAGGACAGGAAGTTATGGCTACACCTTC	CASSLSRTGSYGYTF
TRBV20-1	TRBD2	TRBJ2-1	.	TGCAGTGCTCTACGGACTAGCGGGAGTCTTCACAATGAGCAGTTCTTC	CSALRTSGSLHNEQFF
TRBV7-9	.	TRBJ1-5	.	TGTGCCAGCAGCTCCGGGAGATTTGACCAGCCCCAGCATTTT	CASSSGRFDQPQHF
TRBV5-1	TRBD1	TRBJ1-1	many	TGCGCCAGCAGCCCGGGGACAGGGGAGGGCACTGAAGCTTTCTTT	CASSPGTGEGTEAFF
TRBV20-1	TRBD2	TRBJ2-2	many	TGCAGTGCTAGAGGCCCGCGGGAGGTACCGCCGAACACCGGGGAGCTGTTTTTT	CSARGPREVPPNTGELFF
TRBV29-1	.	TRBJ1-5	.	TGCAGCGTTGGGGGGTGGGGCAATCAGCCCCAGCATTTT	CSVGGWGNQPQHF
TRBV2	.	TRBJ2-2	many	TGTGCCAGCAGTGAAGGAAGGGGGGAGCTGTTTTTT	CASSEGRGELFF
TRBV10-3	TRBD1	TRBJ2-2	many	TGTGCCACCACCGACAGGGGGCCCGGGGAGCTGTTTTTT	CATTDRGPGELFF
TRBV7-2	TRBD2	TRBJ2-5	few	TGTGCCAGCAGCTTATCTAGCGGGTCATGGGAGACCCAGTACTTC	CASSLSSGSWETQYF
TRBV6-1	TRBD1	TRBJ1-2	medium-sized	TGTGCCAGCACCCCAGGGGGTTCGAGCTATGGCTACACCTTC	CASTPGGSSYGYTF
TRBV11-3	TRBD1	TRBJ1-1	.	TGTGCCAGCAGCCGGACAGGGGCACTGAACACTGAAGCTTTCTTT	CASSRTGALNTEAFF
TRBV7-8	.	TRBJ1-1	.	TGTGCCAGCAGCCCCACCCAAGGCACAAACACTGAAGCTTTCTTT	CASSPTQGTNTEAFF
TRBV3-1	.	TRBJ1-1	.	TGTGCCAGCAGACATACGGGGCTCATGAACACTGAAGCTTTCTTT	CASRHTGLMNTEAFF
TRBV12-3/TRBV12-4	.	TRBJ2-1	many	TGTGCCAGCAGTCTACAATTGGGTGGTGAGCAGTTCTTC	CASSLQLGGEQFF
TRBV19	.	TRBJ2-1	medium-sized	TGTGCCAGTAGCCCTCAGGGCAATGAGCAGTTCTTC	CASSPQGNEQFF
TRBV27	TRBD1	TRBJ2-7	many	TGTGCCAGCAGTTTAAACTCTCAGGGGGCGTACTACGAGCAGTACTTC	CASSLNSQGAYYEQYF
TRBV6-1	.	TRBJ1-2	many	TGTGCCAGCAGGGCGGGTATGGCCTCCCAGGGCTACACCTTC	CASRAGMASQGYTF
TRBV19	.	TRBJ2-4	few	TGTGCCAGTAGCAGGGACTTCTCAAACATTCAGTACTTC	CASSRDFSNIQYF
TRBV6-1	TRBD1	TRBJ1-2	.	TGTGCCAGCAGTCCTCGGACAGGGGGCGCCCACATCTATGGCTACACCTTC	CASSPRTGGAHIYGYTF
TRBV13	.	TRBJ2-7	many	TGTGCCAGCAGCTTAGATCGCGACCAATACTTC	CASSLDRDQYF
TRBV13	TRBD2	TRBJ2-5	once	TGTGCCAGCAGCTTAGGCCTGGGACTAGCGGGAGAGGTAGAGGAGTCCCAGTACTTC	CASSLGLGLAGEVEESQYF
TRBV20-1	.	TRBJ2-2	few	TGCAGTGCTAGGCGTATGGAGGCCGGGGAGCTGTTTTTT	CSARRMEAGELFF
TRBV30	TRBD2	TRBJ2-7	many	TGTGCCTGGAGTGTACGGCGGCTAGCGGAGAGGTTCTTCTACGAGCAGTACTTC	CAWSVRRLAERFFYEQYF
TRBV25-1	TRBD2	TRBJ2-1	.	TGTGCCAGAAGTCGGGAGGGCCCGAGCTCCTACAATGAGCAGTTCTTC	CARSREGPSSYNEQFF
TRBV19	.	TRBJ1-1	few	TGTGCCAGTAGGATCAGGGCAGAGAACACTGAAGCTTTCTTT	CASRIRAENTEAFF
TRBV15	TRBD1	TRBJ1-2	medium-sized	TGTGCCACCAGCAGAGAACGGGCAGGGGGCCGTTTTAACTATGGCTACACCTTC	CATSRERAGGRFNYGYTF
TRBV18	.	TRBJ1-1	few	TGTGCCAGCTCAGCAAATCGGAGGGACACTGAAGCTTTCTTT	CASSANRRDTEAFF
TRBV29-1	.	TRBJ1-5	.	TGCAGCGTTGCCGGCAATCTGAATCAGCCCCAGCATTTT	CSVAGNLNQPQHF
TRBV5-1	.	TRBJ2-1	many	TGCGCCAGCAGCTTCGACTACAATGAGCAGTTCTTC	CASSFDYNEQFF
TRBV19	.	TRBJ1-6	many	TGTGCCAGTAGTCCACAGGGAACGGATAATTCACCCCTCCACTTT	CASSPQGTDNSPLHF
TRBV11-2	.	TRBJ2-7	medium-sized	TGTGCCAGCAGCTTAGTGGGAGAAGTTCAGTACTTC	CASSLVGEVQYF